The 12 T cell receptor beta chains reported below all come from one sample, sequenced in a study of T-cell reconstitution after alpha-beta-depleted transplantation in children. TCRbeta library preparation incorporated unique molecular identifiers. TCRdb re-derived calls from the PCR reads in MiXCR, one entry per CDR3 protein. The table has hundreds of thousands of distinct CDR3 sequences, 16% seen once. Source: PBMCs, mostly from graft donor cells, taken 360 days after TCRalphabeta/CD19-depleted stem cell transplant. Receptor source: a boy in the first two years of life who had a stem cell transplant for Wiskott-Aldrich syndrome, so the T cells may come from the graft donor.

Many counts were recorded for this clonotype. The rearrangement uses TRBV20-1 and TRBJ2-2, with no clear D. The CDR3 is 15 amino acids. The V and J ends lost 2 bases and 2 bases respectively, with 12 bases between them. Per germline, CDR1 DFQATT and CDR2 SNEGSKA (reference sequence). The DNA for the CDR3 is TGCAGTGCTAGACACGGTTTGGTAAACACCGGGGAGCTGTTTTTT. Translated, it gives CSARHGLVNTGELFF.

Here the CDR3 reads CASSFYGSYNEQFF. CDR3 DNA: TGTGCCAGCAGTTTCTACGGCTCCTACAATGAGCAGTTCTTC. The rearrangement links TRBV12-3 or TRBV12-4 to TRBJ2-1, with D unresolved. Trimming pared 3 bases from V and 0 bases from J, leaving 6 bases between. This CDR3 contains 14 residues.

This clonotype was picked up a small number of times. The chain has TRBV6-2 or TRBV6-3 and TRBJ2-1; 9 bases are a match to TRBD2. Germline values: CDR1 MNHEY, CDR2 SVGEGT. The CDR3 contains 16 residues. J gave up 2 bases and V 2 bases, and 4 bases lay outside the gene matches. Written as DNA, the CDR3 is TGTGCCAGCAGTTACGCTGCGGGAGGGCCCTACAATGAGCAGTTCTTC. Its translation: CASSYAAGGPYNEQFF.

This clonotype came up a few times. The chain has TRBV12-3 or TRBV12-4 and TRBJ2-2; D is perhaps TRBD1 (6 bases). The CDR3 loop spans 15 amino acids. The V end was cut by 0 bases, the J end by 6 bases, with 11 bases between. The CDR3 spells CASSLAPRGPGELFF. The CDR3 DNA is TGTGCCAGCAGTTTAGCGCCCAGGGGACCCGGGGAGCTGTTTTTT.

This clonotype was picked up a small number of times. The gene calls are TRBV15 and TRBJ2-7, with TRBD1 matching over 7 bases. The CDR3 totals 15 residues. Germline V lookup: CDR1 LNHNV, CDR2 YYDKDF (reference sequence). The V and J ends lost 3 bases and 2 bases, in that order; junction bases with no gene match: 7. In DNA form, the CDR3 reads TGTGCCACCAGCAGCCAGACAGGGTGGACCTACGAGCAGTACTTC. Its translation: CATSSQTGWTYEQYF. The complete variable domain, with remaining parts taken from reference TRBV15 and TRBJ2-7, reads DAMVIQNPRYQVTQFGKPVTLSCSQTLNHNVMYWYQQKSSQAPKLLFHYYDKDFNNEADTPDNFQSRRPNTSFCFLDIRSPGLGDTAMYLCATSSQTGWTYEQYFGPGTRLTVT.

The chain carries TRBV10-3 and TRBJ2-7, with a tentative D call TRBD1 (5 bases). The CDR3 sequence is 13 residues long. The germline gives CDR1 ENHRY, CDR2 SYGVKD. Between the trimmed V and J ends, which lost 8 bases and 2 bases, there was a span of 13 bases. As DNA, the CDR3 is TGTGCCATCGGGGCAGCCCTTCCCTACGAGCAGTACTTC. Translated: CAIGAALPYEQYF.

The J gene is TRBJ2-5, the V gene TRBV24-1; D might be TRBD2 (5 bases). Germline V gives CDR1 KGHDR, CDR2 SFDVKD. The CDR3 spans 13 residues. The V and J ends lost 5 bases and 5 bases respectively, with 11 bases between them. CDR3 sequence reads: CATSVTWEETQYF. The CDR3 nucleotides are TGTGCCACCAGTGTGACTTGGGAGGAGACCCAGTACTTC.

This clonotype was seen more than once but under ten times. V is TRBV24-1 and J is TRBJ2-6; no clear D gene. This CDR3 has 16 amino acids. The V gene's germline CDR1 is KGHDR and CDR2 SFDVKD. V gave up 4 bases and J gave up 3 bases, with 12 bases separating them. The CDR3 region is CATSDPRKFGANVLTF. For the CDR3, the DNA is TGTGCCACCAGTGACCCTAGAAAATTTGGGGCCAACGTCCTGACTTTC.

This clonotype has ten or more counts. This sequence joins TRBV12-3 or TRBV12-4 and TRBJ2-1, with TRBD2 matching 15 bases. Trimming removed 5 bases from V and 7 bases from J; junction bases left unmatched: 3. This CDR3 has 15 residues. CDR3 sequence (DNA): TGTGCCAGCAGTCCGGGACTAGCGGGGGGTAATGAGCAGTTCTTC. Its translation is CASSPGLAGGNEQFF.

This clonotype appeared many times. The rearrangement links TRBV7-9 to TRBJ2-3, with D maybe TRBD1 (7 bases). There are 15 residues in the CDR3. V was clipped by 7 bases and J by 5 bases, with 19 bases between them. Germline CDR1 and CDR2: SEHNR and FQNEAQ (reference sequence). CDR3 protein: CASNQGGRGRDTQYF. The CDR3 DNA follows: TGTGCCAGCAACCAGGGGGGCCGTGGTCGAGATACGCAGTATTTT. The full variable domain, its missing parts supplied by reference TRBV7-9 and TRBJ2-3, is DTGVSQNPRHKITKRGQNVTFRCDPISEHNRLYWYRQTLGQGPEFLTYFQNEAQLEKSRLLSDRFSAERPKGSFSTLEIQRTEQGDSAMYLCASNQGGRGRDTQYFGPGTRLTVL.

The rearrangement links TRBV5-1 to TRBJ1-6; TRBD1 is a possible D gene (6 bases). Germline V gives CDR1 SGHRS, CDR2 YFSETQ. V gave up 1 base and J gave up 8 bases, with 10 bases separating them. The CDR3 is 14 amino acids. CDR3 coding DNA: TGCGCCAGCAGCTTGAAGGCAGGGGATTCACCCCTCCACTTT. Translation: CASSLKAGDSPLHF.

This clonotype was counted only a few times. The chain is built from TRBV12-3 or TRBV12-4 and TRBJ2-5; 12 bases line up with TRBD1. The CDR3 loop spans 15 amino acids. V trimming: 3 bases; J trimming: 6 bases; junction bases outside the gene matches: 5. The CDR3 coding sequence is TGTGCCAGCAGTTTCCCGGGACAGGGGGCAAAGACCCAGTACTTC. It specifies CASSFPGQGAKTQYF.